This is a list of T cell receptor beta chains from one sample in a study of control samples from healthy donors and cancer patients. Clones were read by immunoSEQ multiplex PCR, and TCRdb kept only the in-frame ones, dropping some. The sample lists about 55,000 clones, roughly 95% occurring once. Sample: blood. All receptors derive from a woman aged 18-29 years in good health. The CDR3 runs from the conserved cysteine through the conserved F or W. The D gene is left open where the match is weak. Size is omitted from some rows. Given values are once, few, many or a class for expanded clones.

D	J	V	length	size	CDR3	DNA
NA	TRBJ2-3	TRBV19	14	few	CASSRQTNTDTQYF	TGTGCCAGTAGTCGACAGACTAACACAGATACGCAGTATTTT
NA	TRBJ1-5	TRBV27	13	NA	CASSLSRFQPQHF	TGTGCCAGCAGTTTGAGCAGATTTCAGCCCCAGCATTTT
NA	TRBJ1-1	TRBV6-1	14	NA	CASSEIDRNTEAFF	TGTGCCAGCAGTGAAATAGACAGGAACACTGAAGCTTTCTTT
TRBD1	TRBJ1-2	TRBV2	15	NA	CASKYPTGGFYGYTF	TGTGCCAGCAAATATCCGACAGGGGGCTTCTATGGCTACACCTTC
NA	TRBJ2-2	TRBV24-1	12	NA	CATSGSTGELFF	TGTGCCACCAGTGGGTCGACCGGGGAGCTGTTTTTT
NA	TRBJ1-1	TRBV19	12	NA	CASTPSGLEAFF	TGTGCCAGTACCCCCAGTGGGCTGGAAGCTTTCTTT
NA	TRBJ2-7	TRBV4-1	15	NA	CASSPPGGSSYEQYF	TGCGCCAGCAGCCCCCCAGGGGGGAGCTCCTACGAGCAGTACTTC
NA	TRBJ1-6	TRBV4-3	16	NA	CASSQDHGARGSPLHF	TGCGCCAGCAGCCAAGATCATGGGGCTAGGGGATCACCCCTCCACTTT
NA	TRBJ2-3	TRBV19	15	NA	CASSIVGATPDTQYF	TGTGCCAGTAGTATAGTGGGAGCGACCCCAGATACGCAGTATTTT
NA	TRBJ2-3	TRBV11-2	16	NA	CASSQGGHHLTDTQYF	TGTGCCAGCTCCCAGGGGGGGCACCACCTCACAGATACGCAGTATTTT
NA	TRBJ1-1	TRBV29-1	12	NA	CSVAGGGTEAFF	TGCAGCGTCGCCGGGGGCGGCACTGAAGCTTTCTTT
NA	TRBJ1-4	TRBV29-1	12	once	CSVVSANEKLFF	TGCAGCGTGGTGTCAGCTAATGAAAAACTGTTTTTT
NA	TRBJ2-2	TRBV30	14	NA	CAWSVMRGSGELFF	TGTGCCTGGAGTGTAATGCGGGGCTCCGGGGAGCTGTTTTTT
NA	TRBJ1-1	TRBV6-2/TRBV6-3	11	NA	CASGLVSGAFF	TGTGCCAGCGGTTTAGTTTCCGGAGCTTTCTTT
TRBD1	TRBJ1-2	TRBV19	14	NA	CASSTRTGLDGYTF	TGTGCCAGTAGTACGAGGACAGGGCTAGATGGCTACACCTTC
TRBD2	TRBJ2-3	TRBV4-2	16	NA	CASSSRTSELSDTQYF	TGTGCCAGCAGCTCCCGGACTAGCGAATTGTCAGATACGCAGTATTTT
NA	TRBJ2-1	TRBV3-1/TRBV3-2	14	NA	CASSQAASYNEQFF	TGTGCCAGCAGCCAAGCTGCCTCCTACAATGAGCAGTTCTTC